What follows are 3 T cell receptor beta chains derived from one specimen sequenced in a study of blood T cell repertoires in COVID-19. The repertoire was sequenced with immunoSEQ multiplex PCR; TCRdb's copy has only in-frame clones and lacks some. The sample yields 35,000 to 40,000 clones, approximately 88% seen once. Sequencing used peripheral blood. The receptors originated from a man between 50 and 59 years old with active or convalescent COVID-19.

This chain joins TRBV21-1 and TRBJ1-2; the table's D call TRBD1 went unverified against the DNA. TRBV21-1 is given as a pseudogene. The length of the CDR3 is 15 residues. CDR3 sequence (DNA): TGTGCCAGCAGCAAAGACCCAGGGGGACCTTATGGCTACACCTTC. Translating it yields CASSKDPGGPYGYTF.

As DNA, the CDR3 is TGTGCCACCAGCAGAGATCCCAGGGGATCGAGCAATCAGCCCCAGCATTTT. This gives the protein CATSRDPRGSSNQPQHF. This chain joins TRBV15 and TRBJ1-5; D may be TRBD1 (6 bases). V was pared by 0 bases and J by 1 base, with 13 bases between. CDR1 is LNHNV and CDR2 is YYDKDF in the germline V gene (reference sequence). The CDR3 extends over 17 amino acids.

The chain employs TRBV2 and TRBJ1-4; no reliable D call. V lost 2 bases and J lost 3, with 7 bases in between. The CDR3 totals 14 residues. Germline CDR1 reads SNHLY; CDR2 reads FYNNEI. The CDR3 region is CASSEWAANEKLFF. The CDR3 bases are TGTGCCAGCAGTGAATGGGCCGCTAATGAAAAACTGTTTTTT.